This is a list of T cell receptor beta chains from one sample in a study of monozygotic twins with inflammatory bowel disease. From its re-call of the 5' RACE reads, TCRdb lists each CDR3 protein once, without DNA. This repertoire comprises over 200,000 distinct CDR3 sequences; its ten largest clones make up roughly 7.5%. Sequencing used blood. The receptor set was obtained from a human donor with ulcerative colitis or Crohn's disease, or a healthy co-twin of an affected twin (not recorded which). The CDR3 runs from the conserved cysteine through the conserved F or W. Fields, in order: J gene, V gene, CDR3 length, CDR3 protein.

TRBJ2-1 TRBV7-2 15 CASSLRGGSYNEQFF
TRBJ2-4 TRBV29-1 17 CSVNPGQGLGAKNIQYF
TRBJ2-3 TRBV4-2 17 CASSQGNAGGPGDTQYF
TRBJ2-7 TRBV7-8 16 CASSLDSLDGGDEQYF
TRBJ1-1 TRBV7-8 16 CASSLAGTGLNTEAFF
TRBJ1-2 TRBV12-3/TRBV12-4 15 CASSPGPEIPGGYTF
TRBJ1-5 TRBV18 13 CASSPGEQLPQHF
TRBJ2-1 TRBV3-1 13 CASSPRGGAEQFF
TRBJ1-4 TRBV7-2 14 CASSSRDRNEKLFF
TRBJ2-7 TRBV12-3/TRBV12-4 16 CASSSEGRAGTYEQYF
TRBJ2-7 TRBV7-9 14 CASSFPGQGYEQYF
TRBJ2-7 TRBV20-1 15 CSASSTSGRIFEQYF
TRBJ1-1 TRBV18 14 CASSGRSMNTEAFF
TRBJ2-3 TRBV20-1 15 CSAPTSGRPVDTQYF
TRBJ1-2 TRBV10-3 15 CAISESNPYAGGYTF
TRBJ2-5 TRBV11-2 12 CASSLYRETQYF
TRBJ1-5 TRBV7-9 15 CASSYGGSGNQPQHF
TRBJ2-7 TRBV5-1 15 CASSLLSGRAYEQYF
TRBJ2-1 TRBV7-9 16 CASSRTGQGTYNEQFF
TRBJ1-5 TRBV12-3/TRBV12-4 15 CASTVDRGPARAQHF
TRBJ2-2 TRBV7-2 13 CASSLQYTGELFF
TRBJ1-1 TRBV20-1 14 CSASSLGGGTEAFF
TRBJ1-1 TRBV11-2 14 CASSLDVANTEAFF
TRBJ2-7 TRBV12-3/TRBV12-4 14 CASSFGQGASEQYF
TRBJ1-4 TRBV6-1 15 CASKLQGATNEKLFF
TRBJ2-5 TRBV20-1 13 CSALRTGQETQYF
TRBJ1-2 TRBV12-3/TRBV12-4 14 CASSFTGTGDGYTF
TRBJ2-3 TRBV4-2 16 CASSQPGLYYVDTQYF
TRBJ2-2 TRBV28 15 CASSFSPVNTGELFF
TRBJ1-1 TRBV5-6 18 CASSGALGTGDMNTEAFF
TRBJ1-5 TRBV4-2 14 CASSQDLGDQPQHF
TRBJ1-1 TRBV20-1 12 CSASPANTEAFF
TRBJ2-3 TRBV7-9 16 CASSLGTSGFTDTQYF
TRBJ2-7 TRBV29-1 13 CSVGQGAAHEQYF
TRBJ2-5 TRBV12-5 13 CASGSRIQETQYF
TRBJ2-7 TRBV20-1 11 CSASDRVEQYF
TRBJ2-4 TRBV7-2 11 CASSLDRVQYF
TRBJ2-5 TRBV18 13 CASSPRSFETQYF
TRBJ1-2 TRBV4-2 17 CASSQESGPAVARGYTF
TRBJ1-1 TRBV7-2 14 CASSLSGGRTEAFF
TRBJ2-1 TRBV7-8 14 CASIQLSSSSEQFF
TRBJ2-6 TRBV27 14 CASSESSGANVLTF
TRBJ1-4 TRBV27 12 CASSFPNEKLLF
TRBJ2-3 TRBV6-5 17 CASSSHLGADSTDTQYF
TRBJ2-5 TRBV27 14 CASSLSGQRETQYF
TRBJ1-5 TRBV7-8 16 CASSLERRGAGQPQHF
TRBJ1-1 TRBV7-2 15 CASSLAQNLNTEAFF
TRBJ1-4 TRBV30 15 CAWSPGDRINEKLFF
TRBJ2-5 TRBV5-4 15 CASSLDPDPGETQYF